The source of this TCR beta chain is a study of CD8+ T cells in alopecia areata. Treatment noted: oral pan-JAK inhibitor, 5-10 mg twice daily. Study-level results: The study found tofacitinib significantly decreased scalp clonality and expanded CD8+ clones among the top 100. More clonal than normal scalp was lesional scalp, particularly alopecia totalis/universalis.

Turning to this clone: The antigen remains undetermined.

Extraction of RNA preceded its reverse transcription into cDNA, which served as the sequencing template. Sequencing used immunoSEQ multiplex PCR; TCRdb keeps in-frame clones, though not all of them. The sample records approximately 200,000 clones, 60% to 70% being singletons. The CDR3 is 14 amino acids. The J segment lost 6 bases and the V segment lost 4 bases, leaving 9 bases of the junction unmatched. From germline, CDR1 is SQVTM and CDR2 ANQGSEA. The TCR was taken from a human donor with alopecia areata. This chain uses TRBV29-1 with TRBJ1-2; 9 bases are a match to TRBD1. The sample was CD4+ T cells sorted from blood, taken at week 4, from a patient treated with tofacitinib. CDR3 protein: CSVGSPGQGNGYTF. DNA for the CDR3: TGCAGCGTTGGAAGCCCGGGACAGGGAAATGGCTACACCTTC.